This TCR beta chain originates from a study of CD8 T cell repertoires and HIV-1 epitope variants (dated by TCRdb to 2018 to 2020). With respect to the entire study: Twenty-five peptides representing autologous and known Gag and Nef epitope variants were each used to stimulate T cells in separate culture wells. An aliquot of 1M T cells was saved as an uncultured baseline condition, separate from the approximately 80 T cell cultures. Cultures were maintained for nine to ten days in IMDM with gentamicin, and half-media changes adding IL-2, IL-7 and IL-15 were performed on days 3 and 7. Using the EasySep Human T Cell Enrichment Kit, T cells were enriched and then co-cultured with an equal number of autologous T cell-negative cells acting as antigen-presenting cells. A total of some 84 T cell cultures were run, with each culture condition done in triplicate except for one peptide, which was done in duplicate. Three Gag epitope families and Nef HW9 and YT9 were included among the tested epitopes. The control conditions were a CMV, EBV and flu peptide pool, the Ebola AY9 epitope as a negative control, and a well with no peptide. Study-wide conclusions, independent of this receptor: Four to six clonotypes recognized the Nef KF9 family and one clonotype recognized the HW9 family, while no responses were seen to the TAALDMSHF plasma variant. Nine antigen-specific TCR beta clonotypes were identified, of which more than five appeared to be cross-reactive for autologous or known escape epitope variants. Only TCR beta chains were identified by the assay, and proliferation to antigen, not T cell function or cytokine profile, was indicated.

In the case of this clone: This clone's antigen is unknown. Within one base of it there is no much larger clone, and no base qualities were kept.

Spanning cysteine to phenylalanine, the CDR3 consists of 14 amino acids. Left in the record is the CDR3 DNA by itself, 42 bases read in frame from the first base. Trimming costs V 10 bases and J 0 bases, and their ends lie 15 bases apart. As encoded in the germline V gene, CDR1 is MNHEY while CDR2 is SVGAGI. Sequencing of TCR beta CDR3 regions was performed at survey depth on the immunoSEQ platform. The QIAamp DNA micro kit was used to extract genomic DNA from every cultured and uncultured CD8+ T cell population. Per the original workflow: Samples with fewer than 5,000 productive reads were excluded, resulting in the removal of about 7% of the roughly 80 HIV peptide-stimulated cultures. Sequences were trimmed to CDR3 by a MANAFEST web app, and nonproductive sequences, CDR3s under 5 amino acids, and sequences not starting with C or ending with F/W were removed. Antigen-specific clonotypes had to expand in at least 2 of 3 replicates versus no-peptide control at FDR 0.01, only within one epitope family. A frequency at least fivefold higher than in wells stimulated with peptides from other epitope families was additionally required for specific clonotypes. TCRdb holds this immuneACCESS table with in-frame rearrangements only. Some clones are missing; in checked studies, unresolved V genes explain under half, and the rest has no known cause. The V and J calls and clone size come from that table; D and trimming were worked out from the DNA. For this sample the table gives fewer than 7,000 clones, of which about 67% were detected only once. 35% to 50% of the sample is taken by the ten largest.

The EasySep Human CD8+ T Cell Enrichment Kit was used on day 10 to isolate CD8+ T cells from every culture. The specimen was cultured CD8+ T cells derived from PBMCs. The chain is assembled from TRBV6-5 and TRBJ1-1, with TRBD1 perhaps the D gene, on 5 matching bases. The receptor was isolated from a male donor with HIV. The sequenced DNA: TGTGCCACCAGCCCTGGGGGAATGAACACTGAAGCTTTCTTT. Protein translation: CATSPGGMNTEAFF.